This is a list of T cell receptor beta chains from one sample in a study of blood T cell repertoires in COVID-19. Data came from immunoSEQ multiplex PCR; TCRdb stores just in-frame clones and leaves some out. This table has fewer than 80,000 clones, around 80% appearing once. The sample consisted of peripheral blood. Source of these receptors: a human donor in a cohort sampled during active COVID-19. Both conserved end residues are part of each CDR3. D genes are given only for firm matches. Clone size is shown for a subset of rows, as once, few, many or a class of expanded clone.

CDR3 protein: CASSTIAGDYEQYF; CDR3 DNA: TGTGCCAGTAGTACCATAGCGGGGGACTACGAGCAGTACTTC; clone size: .; J gene: TRBJ2-7; D gene: TRBD2; V gene: TRBV19
CDR3 protein: CASSQRGVDIQYF; CDR3 DNA: TGTGCCAGCAGCCAAAGGGGTGTGGACATTCAGTACTTC; clone size: .; J gene: TRBJ2-4; D gene: .; V gene: TRBV3-1/TRBV3-2
CDR3 protein: CASTRSKRGTDTQYF; CDR3 DNA: TGTGCCAGCACTCGATCGAAGCGGGGCACAGATACGCAGTATTTT; clone size: .; J gene: TRBJ2-3; D gene: .; V gene: TRBV28
CDR3 protein: CASSQDPSGGVRETQYF; CDR3 DNA: TGCGCCAGCAGCCAAGATCCTAGCGGGGGGGTGCGGGAGACCCAGTACTTC; clone size: .; J gene: TRBJ2-5; D gene: TRBD2; V gene: TRBV4-3
CDR3 protein: CASSSQGQILGGYTF; CDR3 DNA: TGTGCCAGCAGCTCACAGGGCCAAATCCTCGGAGGCTACACCTTC; clone size: .; J gene: TRBJ1-2; D gene: .; V gene: TRBV7-2
CDR3 protein: CASSIIAAVGGETQYF; CDR3 DNA: TGTGCCAGTAGTATTATAGCAGCGGTCGGGGGAGAGACCCAGTACTTC; clone size: .; J gene: TRBJ2-5; D gene: .; V gene: TRBV19
CDR3 protein: CASSQRAGANVLTF; CDR3 DNA: TGTGCCAGCAGCCAACGGGCTGGGGCCAACGTCCTGACTTTC; clone size: few; J gene: TRBJ2-6; D gene: .; V gene: TRBV3-1/TRBV3-2
CDR3 protein: CASSQGVSGGAGTQYF; CDR3 DNA: TGCGCCAGCAGCCAAGGGGTTAGCGGGGGGGCCGGTACGCAGTATTTT; clone size: .; J gene: TRBJ2-3; D gene: TRBD2; V gene: TRBV4-3
CDR3 protein: CASSDGVSGGRYNEQFF; CDR3 DNA: TGTGCCAGCAGTGATGGGGTGAGCGGGGGTCGATACAATGAGCAGTTCTTC; clone size: .; J gene: TRBJ2-1; D gene: TRBD2; V gene: TRBV2
CDR3 protein: CASSQPGQDAFF; CDR3 DNA: TGTGCCAGCAGTCAACCGGGACAGGATGCTTTCTTT; clone size: .; J gene: TRBJ1-1; D gene: TRBD1; V gene: TRBV5-5
CDR3 protein: CASSTRQAGFPDTQYF; CDR3 DNA: TGCGCCAGCAGCACCCGACAAGCGGGGTTCCCAGATACGCAGTATTTT; clone size: .; J gene: TRBJ2-3; D gene: TRBD2; V gene: TRBV5-1
CDR3 protein: CASSSDTQIGPLHF; CDR3 DNA: TGTGCCAGCAGCTCGGACACTCAAATTGGACCCCTCCACTTT; clone size: .; J gene: TRBJ1-6; D gene: .; V gene: TRBV5-6
CDR3 protein: CASSRGTVSYEQYF; CDR3 DNA: TGTGCCAGCAGCCGAGGGACAGTCTCCTACGAGCAGTACTTC; clone size: .; J gene: TRBJ2-7; D gene: TRBD1; V gene: TRBV7-9
CDR3 protein: CASGLGGAHPSLHF; CDR3 DNA: TGTGCTAGTGGTTTAGGTGGGGCCCACCCCTCCCTCCACTTT; clone size: few; J gene: TRBJ1-6; D gene: .; V gene: TRBV12-5
CDR3 protein: CASSPGLGQGVGEAFF; CDR3 DNA: TGTGCCAGCAGCCCAGGATTGGGACAGGGGGTAGGTGAAGCTTTCTTT; clone size: few; J gene: TRBJ1-1; D gene: TRBD1; V gene: TRBV9
CDR3 protein: CASREQGVGGYTF; CDR3 DNA: TGTGCCAGCAGGGAACAGGGGGTGGGCGGCTACACCTTC; clone size: .; J gene: TRBJ1-2; D gene: TRBD1; V gene: TRBV6-6
CDR3 protein: CASSLGGTDLDTQYF; CDR3 DNA: TGCGCCAGCAGCTTGGGAGGGACTGATCTAGATACGCAGTATTTT; clone size: .; J gene: TRBJ2-3; D gene: .; V gene: TRBV5-1
CDR3 protein: CASSQIKGSTYEQYF; CDR3 DNA: TGTGCCAGCAGCCAAATTAAGGGGTCGACCTACGAGCAGTACTTC; clone size: .; J gene: TRBJ2-7; D gene: .; V gene: TRBV6-5
CDR3 protein: CASSADRYYGYTF; CDR3 DNA: TGTGCCAGCAGTGCGGACAGATACTATGGCTACACCTTC; clone size: medium-sized; J gene: TRBJ1-2; D gene: .; V gene: TRBV2
CDR3 protein: CASSNTPYNEQFF; CDR3 DNA: TGTGCCAGCAGCAATACACCCTACAATGAGCAGTTCTTC; clone size: .; J gene: TRBJ2-1; D gene: .; V gene: TRBV9
CDR3 protein: CASRILLRGSGDEQYF; CDR3 DNA: TGCGCCAGCAGGATCCTACTCAGGGGTTCAGGCGACGAGCAGTACTTC; clone size: .; J gene: TRBJ2-7; D gene: .; V gene: TRBV5-1
CDR3 protein: CASSQDFGESNYGYTF; CDR3 DNA: TGTGCCAGCAGCCAAGATTTCGGGGAATCTAACTATGGCTACACCTTC; clone size: .; J gene: TRBJ1-2; D gene: .; V gene: TRBV4-2
CDR3 protein: CASSGGLAAETQYF; CDR3 DNA: TGTGCCAGCAGTGGGGGACTGGCCGCGGAGACCCAGTACTTC; clone size: .; J gene: TRBJ2-5; D gene: .; V gene: TRBV6-2/TRBV6-3
CDR3 protein: CASSWGQGAGNQPQHF; CDR3 DNA: TGTGCCAGCAGTTGGGGCCAGGGGGCCGGCAATCAGCCCCAGCATTTT; clone size: .; J gene: TRBJ1-5; D gene: TRBD1; V gene: TRBV2
CDR3 protein: CAWSTGTVGYF; CDR3 DNA: TGTGCCTGGAGTACCGGGACAGTCGGGTACTTC; clone size: .; J gene: TRBJ2-7; D gene: TRBD1; V gene: TRBV30
CDR3 protein: CASSTTGMNTEAFF; CDR3 DNA: TGTGCCAGCAGCACTACAGGGATGAACACTGAAGCTTTCTTT; clone size: .; J gene: TRBJ1-1; D gene: .; V gene: TRBV6-5
CDR3 protein: CATGTSGGAWDTQYF; CDR3 DNA: TGTGCCACCGGGACTAGCGGGGGGGCTTGGGATACGCAGTATTTT; clone size: .; J gene: TRBJ2-3; D gene: TRBD2; V gene: TRBV24-1
CDR3 protein: CASSLVRSGNTEAFF; CDR3 DNA: TGTGCCAGCAGCTTGGTAAGATCGGGGAACACTGAAGCTTTCTTT; clone size: .; J gene: TRBJ1-1; D gene: .; V gene: TRBV5-4
CDR3 protein: CASSALAGISSYNEQFF; CDR3 DNA: TGCGCCAGCAGCGCCTTGGCGGGGATCAGCTCCTACAATGAGCAGTTCTTC; clone size: few; J gene: TRBJ2-1; D gene: .; V gene: TRBV5-1
CDR3 protein: CASSEAVGLGEQYF; CDR3 DNA: TGTGCCAGCAGTGAAGCGGTAGGACTAGGCGAGCAGTACTTC; clone size: .; J gene: TRBJ2-7; D gene: TRBD2; V gene: TRBV2
CDR3 protein: CASGWSSGGVSSYEQYF; CDR3 DNA: TGTGCCAGCGGGTGGTCTAGCGGGGGGGTTAGCTCCTACGAGCAGTACTTC; clone size: .; J gene: TRBJ2-7; D gene: TRBD2; V gene: TRBV3-1/TRBV3-2
CDR3 protein: CASSKGGTSGREETQYF; CDR3 DNA: TGCGCCAGCAGCAAGGGGGGGACTAGCGGGAGGGAAGAGACCCAGTACTTC; clone size: once; J gene: TRBJ2-5; D gene: TRBD2; V gene: TRBV5-1
CDR3 protein: CASSRDSIAGEQFF; CDR3 DNA: TGTGCTAGCAGCCGAGACAGTATAGCCGGTGAGCAGTTCTTC; clone size: .; J gene: TRBJ2-1; D gene: .; V gene: TRBV7-7
CDR3 protein: CASSLRDEQFF; CDR3 DNA: TGTGCCAGCAGTCTCCGTGATGAGCAGTTCTTC; clone size: .; J gene: TRBJ2-1; D gene: .; V gene: TRBV28
CDR3 protein: CASSISGAGGRQPQHF; CDR3 DNA: TGTGCCAGTAGTATCTCGGGGGCAGGGGGCCGTCAGCCCCAGCATTTT; clone size: .; J gene: TRBJ1-5; D gene: TRBD1; V gene: TRBV19
CDR3 protein: CATRGRDRGNTEAFF; CDR3 DNA: TGTGCCACCAGGGGAAGGGACAGGGGGAACACTGAAGCTTTCTTT; clone size: .; J gene: TRBJ1-1; D gene: TRBD1; V gene: TRBV24-1
CDR3 protein: CASSPGTLMGTEAFF; CDR3 DNA: TGCGCCAGCAGCCCCGGGACATTAATGGGCACTGAAGCTTTCTTT; clone size: .; J gene: TRBJ1-1; D gene: .; V gene: TRBV5-1
CDR3 protein: CASTLGQGDGYTF; CDR3 DNA: TGTGCCAGCACCCTAGGACAGGGTGATGGCTACACCTTC; clone size: .; J gene: TRBJ1-2; D gene: TRBD1; V gene: TRBV6-5
CDR3 protein: CAISTTGTPRETQYF; CDR3 DNA: TGTGCCATCAGTACTACCGGGACTCCAAGGGAGACCCAGTACTTC; clone size: .; J gene: TRBJ2-5; D gene: .; V gene: TRBV10-3
CDR3 protein: CASSLGGSVNEQFF; CDR3 DNA: TGTGCCAGCAGCTTAGGAGGTAGCGTCAATGAGCAGTTCTTC; clone size: few; J gene: TRBJ2-1; D gene: .; V gene: TRBV7-2
CDR3 protein: CASSPNMNTEAFF; CDR3 DNA: TGTGCCAGCTCACCCAACATGAACACTGAAGCTTTCTTT; clone size: .; J gene: TRBJ1-1; D gene: .; V gene: TRBV18
CDR3 protein: CASSESSGGTYEQYF; CDR3 DNA: TGCGCCAGCAGTGAGTCGAGTGGAGGGACCTACGAGCAGTACTTC; clone size: .; J gene: TRBJ2-7; D gene: .; V gene: TRBV10-1
CDR3 protein: CASSLVLSGEQYF; CDR3 DNA: TGTGCCAGCAGCTTGGTCCTTTCGGGGGAGCAGTACTTC; clone size: .; J gene: TRBJ2-7; D gene: .; V gene: TRBV5-4
CDR3 protein: CASSYSTQGNQPQHF; CDR3 DNA: TGTGCCAGCAGTTACTCGACCCAGGGAAATCAGCCCCAGCATTTT; clone size: .; J gene: TRBJ1-5; D gene: .; V gene: TRBV6-2/TRBV6-3
CDR3 protein: CASSQDRPGQVSTDTQYF; CDR3 DNA: TGCGCCAGCAGCCAAGATCGCCCGGGACAGGTTAGCACAGATACGCAGTATTTT; clone size: .; J gene: TRBJ2-3; D gene: TRBD1; V gene: TRBV4-3
CDR3 protein: CASSFWGTGKNSGANVLTF; CDR3 DNA: TGTGCCAGCAGCTTTTGGGGGACAGGGAAAAATTCTGGGGCCAACGTCCTGACTTTC; clone size: .; J gene: TRBJ2-6; D gene: TRBD1; V gene: TRBV7-9
CDR3 protein: CASSQDMETQYF; CDR3 DNA: TGTGCCAGCAGCCAAGACATGGAGACCCAGTACTTC; clone size: once; J gene: TRBJ2-5; D gene: .; V gene: TRBV4-2
CDR3 protein: CASSLGAQGWNNEQFF; CDR3 DNA: TGTGCCAGCAGCTTAGGCGCTCAGGGTTGGAACAATGAGCAGTTCTTC; clone size: .; J gene: TRBJ2-1; D gene: .; V gene: TRBV7-8
CDR3 protein: CASSGPGQGETQYF; CDR3 DNA: TGTGCCAGCAGTGGACCGGGACAGGGGGAGACCCAGTACTTC; clone size: .; J gene: TRBJ2-5; D gene: TRBD1; V gene: TRBV2